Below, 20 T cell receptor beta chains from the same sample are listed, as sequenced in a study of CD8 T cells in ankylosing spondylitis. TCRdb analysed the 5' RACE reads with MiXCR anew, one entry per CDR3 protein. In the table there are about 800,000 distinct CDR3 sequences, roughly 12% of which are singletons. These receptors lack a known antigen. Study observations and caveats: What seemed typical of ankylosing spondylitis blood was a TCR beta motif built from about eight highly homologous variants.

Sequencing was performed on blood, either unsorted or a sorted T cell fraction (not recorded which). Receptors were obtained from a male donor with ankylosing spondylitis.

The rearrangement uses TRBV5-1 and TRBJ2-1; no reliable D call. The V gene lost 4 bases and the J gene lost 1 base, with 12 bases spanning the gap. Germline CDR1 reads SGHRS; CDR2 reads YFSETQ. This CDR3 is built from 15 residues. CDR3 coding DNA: TGCGCCAGCAGCCCGGTGGGCCGATCCTACAATGAGCAGTTCTTC. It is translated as CASSPVGRSYNEQFF.

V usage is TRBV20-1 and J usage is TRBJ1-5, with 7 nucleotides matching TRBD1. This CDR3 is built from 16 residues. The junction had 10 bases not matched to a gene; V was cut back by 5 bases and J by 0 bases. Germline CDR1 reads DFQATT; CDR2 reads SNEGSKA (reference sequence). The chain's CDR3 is CSAYSGTDYSNQPQHF. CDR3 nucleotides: TGCAGTGCTTACTCCGGGACAGATTATAGCAATCAGCCCCAGCATTTT.

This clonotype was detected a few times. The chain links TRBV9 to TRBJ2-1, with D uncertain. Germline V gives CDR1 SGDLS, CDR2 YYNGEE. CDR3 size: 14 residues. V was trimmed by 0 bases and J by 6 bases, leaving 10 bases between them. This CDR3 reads CASSVVTSVNEQFF. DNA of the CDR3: TGTGCCAGCAGCGTAGTAACAAGCGTCAATGAGCAGTTCTTC.

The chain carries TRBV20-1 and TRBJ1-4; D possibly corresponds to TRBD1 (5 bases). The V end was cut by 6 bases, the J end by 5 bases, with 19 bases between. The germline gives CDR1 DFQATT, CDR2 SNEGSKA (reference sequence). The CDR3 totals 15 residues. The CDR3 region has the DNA TGCAGTGCCACACGACTTTGGGGGGTGAATGAAAAACTGTTTTTT. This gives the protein CSATRLWGVNEKLFF.

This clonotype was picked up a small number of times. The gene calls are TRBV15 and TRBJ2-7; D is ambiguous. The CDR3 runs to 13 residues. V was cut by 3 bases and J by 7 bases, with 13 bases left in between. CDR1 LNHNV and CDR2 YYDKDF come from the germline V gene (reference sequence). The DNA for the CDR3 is TGTGCCACCAGCAGGACGTTAAGGGAAGAGCAGTACTTC. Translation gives CATSRTLREEQYF. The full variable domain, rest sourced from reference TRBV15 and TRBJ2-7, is DAMVIQNPRYQVTQFGKPVTLSCSQTLNHNVMYWYQQKSSQAPKLLFHYYDKDFNNEADTPDNFQSRRPNTSFCFLDIRSPGLGDTAMYLCATSRTLREEQYFGPGTRLTVT.

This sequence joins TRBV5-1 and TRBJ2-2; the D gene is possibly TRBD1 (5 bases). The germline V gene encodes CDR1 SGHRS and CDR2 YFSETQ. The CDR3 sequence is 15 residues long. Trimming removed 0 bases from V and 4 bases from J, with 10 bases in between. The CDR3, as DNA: TGCGCCAGCAGCTTGGCCCCTACAGGCACCGGGGAGCTGTTTTTT. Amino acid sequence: CASSLAPTGTGELFF.

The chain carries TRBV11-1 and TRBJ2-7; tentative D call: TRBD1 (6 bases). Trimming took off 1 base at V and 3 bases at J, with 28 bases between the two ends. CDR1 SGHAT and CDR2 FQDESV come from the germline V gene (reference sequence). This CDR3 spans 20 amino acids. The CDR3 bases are TGTGCCAGCAGCTTAGGAAGGGGGTATGCGTGGGGCGAAGGCATCTACGAGCAGTACTTC. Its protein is CASSLGRGYAWGEGIYEQYF.

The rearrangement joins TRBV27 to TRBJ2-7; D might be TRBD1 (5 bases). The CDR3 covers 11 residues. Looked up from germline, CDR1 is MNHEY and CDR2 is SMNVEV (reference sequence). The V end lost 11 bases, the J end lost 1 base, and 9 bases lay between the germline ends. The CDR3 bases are TGTGCCGGGCCAGGGTCCTACGAGCAGTACTTC. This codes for CAGPGSYEQYF.

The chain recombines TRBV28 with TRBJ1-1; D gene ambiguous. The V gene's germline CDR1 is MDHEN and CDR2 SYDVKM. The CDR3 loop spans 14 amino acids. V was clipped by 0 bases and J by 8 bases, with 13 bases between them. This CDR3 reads CASSLWAEGREAFF. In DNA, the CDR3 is TGTGCCAGCAGTTTATGGGCAGAGGGCCGGGAAGCTTTCTTT.

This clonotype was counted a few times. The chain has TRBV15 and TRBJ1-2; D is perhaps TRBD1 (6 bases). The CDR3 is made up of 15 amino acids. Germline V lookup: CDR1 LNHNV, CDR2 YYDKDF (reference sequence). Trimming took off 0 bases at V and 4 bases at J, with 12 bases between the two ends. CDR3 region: CATSRDLGRGYGYTF. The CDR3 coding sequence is TGTGCCACCAGCAGAGATCTGGGCAGGGGCTATGGCTACACCTTC.

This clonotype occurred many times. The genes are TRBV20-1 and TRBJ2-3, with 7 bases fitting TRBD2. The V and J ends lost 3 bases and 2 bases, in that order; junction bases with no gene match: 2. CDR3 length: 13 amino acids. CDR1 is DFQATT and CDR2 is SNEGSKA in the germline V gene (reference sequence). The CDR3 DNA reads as TGCAGTGCTAGGGGGACTATCACAGATACGCAGTATTTT. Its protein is CSARGTITDTQYF.

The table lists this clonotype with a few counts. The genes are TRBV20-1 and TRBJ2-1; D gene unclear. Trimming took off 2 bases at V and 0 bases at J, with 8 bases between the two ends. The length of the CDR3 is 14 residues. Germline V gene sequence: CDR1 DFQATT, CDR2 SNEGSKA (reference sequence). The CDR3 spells CSARSRYSYNEQFF. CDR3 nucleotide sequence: TGCAGTGCTAGAAGTCGCTACTCCTACAATGAGCAGTTCTTC.

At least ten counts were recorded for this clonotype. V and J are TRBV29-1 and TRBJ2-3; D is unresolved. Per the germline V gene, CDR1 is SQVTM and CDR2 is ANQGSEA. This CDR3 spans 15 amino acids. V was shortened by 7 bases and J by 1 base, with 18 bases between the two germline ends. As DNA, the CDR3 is TGCAGCGCAGCCCGAGGCCAGGCGGGCACAGATACGCAGTATTTT. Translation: CSAARGQAGTDTQYF.

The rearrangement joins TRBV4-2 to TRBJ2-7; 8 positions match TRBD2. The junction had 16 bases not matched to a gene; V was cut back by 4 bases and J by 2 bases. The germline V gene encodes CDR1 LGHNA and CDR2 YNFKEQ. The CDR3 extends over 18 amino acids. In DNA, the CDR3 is TGTGCCAGCAGCCCCCATCTCGGGGGTACTAGCGGACCCTACGAGCAGTACTTC. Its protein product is CASSPHLGGTSGPYEQYF.

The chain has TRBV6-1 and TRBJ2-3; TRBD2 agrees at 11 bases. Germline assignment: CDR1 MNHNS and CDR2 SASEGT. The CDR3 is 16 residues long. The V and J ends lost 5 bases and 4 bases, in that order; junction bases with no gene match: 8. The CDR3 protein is CASSPRVAGGPDTQYF. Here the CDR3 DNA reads TGTGCCAGCAGTCCAAGGGTAGCGGGAGGGCCAGATACGCAGTATTTT.

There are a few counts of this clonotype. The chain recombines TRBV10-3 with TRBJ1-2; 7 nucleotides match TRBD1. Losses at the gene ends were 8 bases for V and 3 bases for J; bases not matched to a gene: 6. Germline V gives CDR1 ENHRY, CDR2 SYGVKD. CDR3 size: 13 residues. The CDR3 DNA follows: TGTGCCATCCACACAGGGGTTGACTATGGCTACACCTTC. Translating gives CAIHTGVDYGYTF.

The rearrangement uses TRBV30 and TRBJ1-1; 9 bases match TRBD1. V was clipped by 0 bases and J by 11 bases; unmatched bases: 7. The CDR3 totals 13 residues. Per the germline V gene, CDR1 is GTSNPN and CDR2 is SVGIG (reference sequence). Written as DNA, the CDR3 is TGTGCCTGGAGTGTAGGGACAGGGTTGAAGGCTTTCTTT. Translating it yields CAWSVGTGLKAFF.

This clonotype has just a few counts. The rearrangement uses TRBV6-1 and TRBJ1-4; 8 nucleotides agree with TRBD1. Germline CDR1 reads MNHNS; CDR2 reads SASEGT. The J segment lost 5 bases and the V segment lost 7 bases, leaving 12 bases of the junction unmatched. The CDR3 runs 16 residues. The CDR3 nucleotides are TGTGCCAGCAAGGGGGTGCTCGGACAGGGAAATGAAAAACTGTTTTTT. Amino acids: CASKGVLGQGNEKLFF.

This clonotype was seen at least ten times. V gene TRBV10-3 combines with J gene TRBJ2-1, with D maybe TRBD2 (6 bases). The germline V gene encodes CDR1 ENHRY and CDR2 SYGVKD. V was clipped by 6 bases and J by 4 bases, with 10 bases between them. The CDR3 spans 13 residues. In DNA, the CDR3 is TGTGCCATCAGCCTTGGACTATACAATGAGCAGTTCTTC. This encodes CAISLGLYNEQFF.

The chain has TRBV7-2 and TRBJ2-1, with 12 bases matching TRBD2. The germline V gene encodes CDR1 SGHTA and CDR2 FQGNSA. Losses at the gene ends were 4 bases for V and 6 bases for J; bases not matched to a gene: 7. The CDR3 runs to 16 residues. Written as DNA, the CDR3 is TGTGCCAGCAGCTCTAGACTAGCGGGGGCTCGCAATGAGCAGTTCTTC. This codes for CASSSRLAGARNEQFF. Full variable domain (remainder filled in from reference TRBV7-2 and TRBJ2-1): GAGVSQSPSNKVTEKGKDVELRCDPISGHTALYWYRQSLGQGLEFLIYFQGNSAPDKSGLPSDRFSAERTGGSVSTLTIQRTQQEDSAVYLCASSSRLAGARNEQFFGPGTRLTVL.